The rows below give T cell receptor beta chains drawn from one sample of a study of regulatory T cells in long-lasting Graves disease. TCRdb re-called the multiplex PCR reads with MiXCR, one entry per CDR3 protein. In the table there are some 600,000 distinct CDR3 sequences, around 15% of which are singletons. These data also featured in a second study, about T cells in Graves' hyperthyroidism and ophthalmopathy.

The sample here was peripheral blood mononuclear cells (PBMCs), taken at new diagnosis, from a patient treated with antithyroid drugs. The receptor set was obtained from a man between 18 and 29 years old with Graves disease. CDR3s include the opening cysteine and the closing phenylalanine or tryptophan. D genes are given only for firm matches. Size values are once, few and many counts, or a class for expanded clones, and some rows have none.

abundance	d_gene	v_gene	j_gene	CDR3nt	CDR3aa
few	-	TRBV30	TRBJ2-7	TGTGCCTGGAGCTCCGGCCGAACCCTCGAGCAGTACTTC	CAWSSGRTLEQYF
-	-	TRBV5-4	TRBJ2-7	TGTGCCAGCTCGAAGTGGGCGGGTCATTCCTACGAGCAGTACTTC	CASSKWAGHSYEQYF
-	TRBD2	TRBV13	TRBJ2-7	TGTGCCAGCAGCTTAGGCTCCTCGGGGGGGGAGTACGAGCGGTACTTC	CASSLGSSGGEYERYF
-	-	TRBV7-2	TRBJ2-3	TGTGCCAGCAGCTCCCTCGAGGACTTAGCAGCAGATACGCAGTATTTT	CASSSLEDLAADTQYF
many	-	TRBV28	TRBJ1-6	TGTGCCAGCAGCACCCGGGACCCCTATAATTCACCCCTCCACTTT	CASSTRDPYNSPLHF
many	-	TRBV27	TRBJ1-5	TGTGCCAGCAGTTCTCAGCCTGCTGGGCAGCCCCAGCATTTT	CASSSQPAGQPQHF
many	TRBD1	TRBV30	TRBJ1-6	TGTGCCTGCGACAGGGTCAATTCACCCCTCCACTTT	CACDRVNSPLHF
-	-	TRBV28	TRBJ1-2	TGTGCCAGCAACGGGGGGGGAGACTATGGCTACACCTTC	CASNGGGDYGYTF
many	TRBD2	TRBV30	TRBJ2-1	TGTGCCTGGAATAGCGGGACCAACAATGAGCAGTTCTTC	CAWNSGTNNEQFF
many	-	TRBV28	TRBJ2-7	TGTGCCAGCGGTCCTGCGGGGATCTACACCTACGAGCAGTACTTC	CASGPAGIYTYEQYF
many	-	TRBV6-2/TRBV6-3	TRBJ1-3	TGTGCCAGCAGTTACTCGATTTCGCGGGGAGATTATGGAAACACCATATATTTT	CASSYSISRGDYGNTIYF
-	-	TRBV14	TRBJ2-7	TGTGCCAGCAGCCTAACGAGCGCGGGATCCTACGAGCAGTACTTC	CASSLTSAGSYEQYF
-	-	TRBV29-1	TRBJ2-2	TGCAGCGTTGAAGCGGGAACCAACACCGGGGAGCTGTTTTTT	CSVEAGTNTGELFF
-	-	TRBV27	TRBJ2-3	TGTGCCAGCAGTTTACACTCTCCCTTCTTTAGCACAGATACGCAGTATTTT	CASSLHSPFFSTDTQYF
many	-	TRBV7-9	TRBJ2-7	TGTGCCAGCAGCTTAGAGGGCAGATACTACGAGCAGTACTTC	CASSLEGRYYEQYF
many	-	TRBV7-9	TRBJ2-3	TGTGCCAGCAGTGTTTCCCGGGAAGGCACAGATACGCAGTATTTT	CASSVSREGTDTQYF
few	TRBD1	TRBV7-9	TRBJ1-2	TGTGCCAACCACCTCCTCGAGGAGACAGGGGGCACCTTC	CANHLLEETGGTF
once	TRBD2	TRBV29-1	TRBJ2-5	TGCAGCGTTGAACCTAGCGGACGAGAGACCCAGTACTTC	CSVEPSGRETQYF
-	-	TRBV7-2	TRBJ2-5	TGTGCCAGCAGCTCTTGGGCAACCCAGACCCAGTACTTC	CASSSWATQTQYF
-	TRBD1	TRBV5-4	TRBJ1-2	TGTGCCACCACTGGACAGGCGTCGTTACCCTATGGCTACACCTTC	CATTGQASLPYGYTF
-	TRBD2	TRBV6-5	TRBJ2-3	TGTGCCAGCAGTTCTGGGACTAGCGGGCCGCTCAGAGATACGCAGTATTTT	CASSSGTSGPLRDTQYF
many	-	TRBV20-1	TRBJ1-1	TGCAGTGCTACCAGGGTGGACACTGAAGCTTTCTTT	CSATRVDTEAFF
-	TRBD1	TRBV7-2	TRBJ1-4	TGTGCCAGCAGCCTGGACAGGGTTGCCGAAAAACTGTTTTTT	CASSLDRVAEKLFF